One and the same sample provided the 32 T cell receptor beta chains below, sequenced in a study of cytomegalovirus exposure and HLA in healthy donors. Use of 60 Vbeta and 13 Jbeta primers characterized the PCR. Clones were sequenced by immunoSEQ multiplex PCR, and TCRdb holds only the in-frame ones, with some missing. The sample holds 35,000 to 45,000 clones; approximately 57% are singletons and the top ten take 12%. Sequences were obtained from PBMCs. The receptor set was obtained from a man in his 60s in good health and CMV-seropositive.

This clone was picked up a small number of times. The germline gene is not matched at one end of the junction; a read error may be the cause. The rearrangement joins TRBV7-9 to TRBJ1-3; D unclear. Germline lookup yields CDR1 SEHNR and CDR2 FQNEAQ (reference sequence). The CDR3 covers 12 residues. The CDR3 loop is CSSSLLGNTIYF. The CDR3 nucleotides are TGTTCCAGCAGCCTACTTGGAAACACCATATATTTT. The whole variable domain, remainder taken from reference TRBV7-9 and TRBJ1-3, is DTGVSQNPRHKITKRGQNVTFRCDPISEHNRLYWYRQTLGQGPEFLTYFQNEAQLEKSRLLSDRFSAERPKGSFSTLEIQRTEQGDSAMYLCSSSLLGNTIYFGEGSWLTVV.

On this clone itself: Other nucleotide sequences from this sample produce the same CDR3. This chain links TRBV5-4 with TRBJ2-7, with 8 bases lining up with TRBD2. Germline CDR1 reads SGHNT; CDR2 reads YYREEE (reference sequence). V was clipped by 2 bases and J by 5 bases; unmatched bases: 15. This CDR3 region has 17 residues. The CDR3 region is CASSFTAGVGFPNEQYF. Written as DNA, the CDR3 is TGTGCCAGCAGCTTTACAGCGGGAGTCGGATTTCCAAACGAGCAGTACTTC.

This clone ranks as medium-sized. CDR3 region: CASPAGAANEKLFF. The CDR3 region has the DNA TGTGCCAGCCCGGCGGGGGCTGCTAATGAAAAACTGTTTTTT. The chain has TRBV5-6 and TRBJ1-4, with D possibly matching TRBD1 (6 bases). Germline assignment: CDR1 SGHDT and CDR2 YYEEEE. The CDR3 is 14 residues long. V was clipped by 7 bases and J by 3 bases, with 13 bases between them.

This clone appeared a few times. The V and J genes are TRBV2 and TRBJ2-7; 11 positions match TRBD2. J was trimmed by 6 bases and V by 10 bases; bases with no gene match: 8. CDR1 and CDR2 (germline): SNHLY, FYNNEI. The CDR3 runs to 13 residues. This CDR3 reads CATRGLAVSEQYF. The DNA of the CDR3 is TGTGCCACTCGGGGACTAGCGGTATCCGAGCAGTACTTC. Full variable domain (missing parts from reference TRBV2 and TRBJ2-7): EPEVTQTPSHQVTQMGQEVILRCVPISNHLYFYWYRQILGQKVEFLVSFYNNEISEKSEIFDDQFSVERPDGSNFTLKIRSTKLEDSAMYFCATRGLAVSEQYFGPGTRLTVT.

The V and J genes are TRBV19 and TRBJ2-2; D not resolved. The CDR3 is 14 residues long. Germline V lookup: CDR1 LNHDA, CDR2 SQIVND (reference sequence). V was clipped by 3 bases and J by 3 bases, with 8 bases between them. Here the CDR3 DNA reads TGTGCCAGTAGTATTCTGGCAGACACCGGGGAGCTGTTTTTT. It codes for CASSILADTGELFF. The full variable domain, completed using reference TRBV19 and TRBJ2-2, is DGGITQSPKYLFRKEGQNVTLSCEQNLNHDAMYWYRQDPGQGLRLIYYSQIVNDFQKGDIAEGYSVSREKKESFPLTVTSAQKNPTAFYLCASSILADTGELFFGEGSRLTVL.

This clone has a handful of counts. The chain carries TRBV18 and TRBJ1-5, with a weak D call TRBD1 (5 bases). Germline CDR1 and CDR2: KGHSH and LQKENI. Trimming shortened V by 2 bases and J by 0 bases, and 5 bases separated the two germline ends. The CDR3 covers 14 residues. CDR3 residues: CASSPRGSNQPQHF. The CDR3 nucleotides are TGTGCCAGCTCACCAAGGGGTAGCAATCAGCCCCAGCATTTT.

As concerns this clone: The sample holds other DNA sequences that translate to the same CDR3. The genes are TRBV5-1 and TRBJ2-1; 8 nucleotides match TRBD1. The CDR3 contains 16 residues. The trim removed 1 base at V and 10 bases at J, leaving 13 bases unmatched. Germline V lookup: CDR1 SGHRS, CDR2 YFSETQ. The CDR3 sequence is CASSLRGTDYRGEQFF. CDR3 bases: TGCGCCAGCAGCTTGCGTGGAACGGATTACAGGGGGGAGCAGTTCTTC.

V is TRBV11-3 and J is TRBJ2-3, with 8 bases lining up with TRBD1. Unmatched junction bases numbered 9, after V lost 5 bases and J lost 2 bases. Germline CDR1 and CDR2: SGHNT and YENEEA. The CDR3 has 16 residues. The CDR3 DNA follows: TGTGCCAGCAGCCTAACGGACAGGGAGGACACAGATACGCAGTATTTT. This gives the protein CASSLTDREDTDTQYF.

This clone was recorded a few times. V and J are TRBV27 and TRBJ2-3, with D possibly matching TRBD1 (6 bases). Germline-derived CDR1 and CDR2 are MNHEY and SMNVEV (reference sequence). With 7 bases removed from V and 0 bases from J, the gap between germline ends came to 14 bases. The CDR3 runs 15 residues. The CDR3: CASIEGGASTDTQYF. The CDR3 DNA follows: TGTGCCAGCATCGAAGGGGGAGCTAGCACAGATACGCAGTATTTT.

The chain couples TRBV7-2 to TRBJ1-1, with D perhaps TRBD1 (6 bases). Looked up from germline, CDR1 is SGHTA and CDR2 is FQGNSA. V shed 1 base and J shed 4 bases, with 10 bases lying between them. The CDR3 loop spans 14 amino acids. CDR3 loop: CASSLVLGGTEAFF. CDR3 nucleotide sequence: TGTGCCAGCAGCTTAGTATTAGGGGGCACTGAAGCTTTCTTT.

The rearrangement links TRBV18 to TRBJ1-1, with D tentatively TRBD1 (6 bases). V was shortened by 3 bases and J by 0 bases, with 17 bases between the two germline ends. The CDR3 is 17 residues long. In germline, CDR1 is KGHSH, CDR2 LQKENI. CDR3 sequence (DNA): TGTGCCAGCTCACCGGGGACATACAACCTCATGAACACTGAAGCTTTCTTT. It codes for CASSPGTYNLMNTEAFF. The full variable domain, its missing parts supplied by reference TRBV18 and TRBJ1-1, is NAGVMQNPRHLVRRRGQEARLRCSPMKGHSHVYWYRQLPEEGLKFMVYLQKENIIDESGMPKERFSAEFPKEGPSILRIQQVVRGDSAAYFCASSPGTYNLMNTEAFFGQGTRLTVV.

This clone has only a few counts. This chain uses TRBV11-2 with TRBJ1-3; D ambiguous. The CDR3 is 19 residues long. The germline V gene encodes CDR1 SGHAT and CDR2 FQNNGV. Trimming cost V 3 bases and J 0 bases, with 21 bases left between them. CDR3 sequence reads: CASSLSYARVGVSGNTIYF. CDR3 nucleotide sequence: TGTGCCAGCAGCTTGTCCTACGCCCGGGTTGGCGTCTCTGGAAACACCATATATTTT. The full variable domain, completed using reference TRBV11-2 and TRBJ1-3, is EAGVAQSPRYKIIEKRQSVAFWCNPISGHATLYWYQQILGQGPKLLIQFQNNGVVDDSQLPKDRFSAERLKGVDSTLKIQPAKLEDSAVYLCASSLSYARVGVSGNTIYFGEGSWLTVV.

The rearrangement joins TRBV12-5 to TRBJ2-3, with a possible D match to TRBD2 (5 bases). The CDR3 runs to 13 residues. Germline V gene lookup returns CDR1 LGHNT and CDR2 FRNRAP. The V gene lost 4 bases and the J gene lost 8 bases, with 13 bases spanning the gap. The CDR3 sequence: CASGSPPGGTQYF. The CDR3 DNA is TGTGCTAGTGGTTCCCCCCCCGGAGGTACGCAGTATTTT.

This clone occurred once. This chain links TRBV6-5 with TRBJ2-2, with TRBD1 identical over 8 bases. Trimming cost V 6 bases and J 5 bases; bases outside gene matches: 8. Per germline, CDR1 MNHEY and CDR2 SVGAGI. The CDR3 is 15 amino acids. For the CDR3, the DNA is TGTGCCAGCAGGTCCGGACAGGGTGATACCGGGGAGCTGTTTTTT. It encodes CASRSGQGDTGELFF.

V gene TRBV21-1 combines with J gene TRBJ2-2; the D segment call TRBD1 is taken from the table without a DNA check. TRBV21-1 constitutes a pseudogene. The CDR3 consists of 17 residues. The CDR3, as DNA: TGTGCCAGCAGCAACGACCCGGGACAGGGGGAAACCGGGGAGCTGTTTTTT. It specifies CASSNDPGQGETGELFF.

The CDR3 DNA reads as TGCAGCGTTGAAGGGGTCGGACTAGCGGGAGTAGAGACCCAGTACTTC. Translating it yields CSVEGVGLAGVETQYF. The chain is built from TRBV29-1 and TRBJ2-5; TRBD2 agrees at 13 bases. Trimming took 1 base from V and 4 from J; bases not matched to a gene: 6. The CDR3 has 16 residues. Germline CDR1 SQVTM, CDR2 ANQGSEA. Full variable domain (missing parts from reference TRBV29-1 and TRBJ2-5): SAVISQKPSRDICQRGTSLTIQCQVDSQVTMMFWYRQQPGQSLTLIATANQGSEATYESGFVIDKFPISRPNLTFSTLTVSNMSPEDSSIYLCSVEGVGLAGVETQYFGPGTRLLVL.

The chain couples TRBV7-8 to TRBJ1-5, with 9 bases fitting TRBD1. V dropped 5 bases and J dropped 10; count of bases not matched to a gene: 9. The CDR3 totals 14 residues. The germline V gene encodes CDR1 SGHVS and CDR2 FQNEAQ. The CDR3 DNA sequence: TGTGCCAGCAGCCAAGGGACAGGGTTTAGCCCCCAGCATTTT. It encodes CASSQGTGFSPQHF.

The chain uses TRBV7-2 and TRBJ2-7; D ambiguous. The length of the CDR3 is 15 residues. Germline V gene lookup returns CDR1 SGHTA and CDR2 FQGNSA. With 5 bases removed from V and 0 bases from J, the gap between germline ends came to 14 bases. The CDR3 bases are TGTGCCAGCAGCGCGGTGGATGCTACCTCCTACGAGCAGTACTTC. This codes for CASSAVDATSYEQYF.

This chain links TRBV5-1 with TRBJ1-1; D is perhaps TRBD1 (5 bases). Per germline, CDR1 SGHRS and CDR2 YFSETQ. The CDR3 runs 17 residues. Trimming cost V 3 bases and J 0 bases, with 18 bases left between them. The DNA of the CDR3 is TGCGCCAGCAGCTCGCGGTCTGCAGGGTTAATGAACACTGAAGCTTTCTTT. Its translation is CASSSRSAGLMNTEAFF.

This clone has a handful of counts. CDR3 nucleotides: TGTGCCACCAGCAGAGATAGCAGAGGCGGTAATGAGCAGTTCTTC. It translates to CATSRDSRGGNEQFF. V gene TRBV15 combines with J gene TRBJ2-1; no clear D gene. Deletions cut 0 bases from V and 7 bases from J, with 13 bases between. The length of the CDR3 is 15 residues. CDR1 LNHNV and CDR2 YYDKDF come from the germline V gene (reference sequence).

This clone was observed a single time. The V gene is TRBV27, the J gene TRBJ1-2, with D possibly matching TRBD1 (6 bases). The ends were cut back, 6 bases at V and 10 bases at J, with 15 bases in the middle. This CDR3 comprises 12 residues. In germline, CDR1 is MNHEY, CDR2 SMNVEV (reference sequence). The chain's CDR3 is CASSTGTGYYTF. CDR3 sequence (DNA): TGTGCCAGCAGCACCGGTACAGGGTACTACACCTTC.

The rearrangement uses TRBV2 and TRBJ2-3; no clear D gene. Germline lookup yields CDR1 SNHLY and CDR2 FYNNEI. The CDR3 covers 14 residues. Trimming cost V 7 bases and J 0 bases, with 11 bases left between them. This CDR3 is CASTKQRSTDTQYF. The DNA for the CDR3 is TGTGCCAGCACAAAACAGAGAAGCACAGATACGCAGTATTTT.

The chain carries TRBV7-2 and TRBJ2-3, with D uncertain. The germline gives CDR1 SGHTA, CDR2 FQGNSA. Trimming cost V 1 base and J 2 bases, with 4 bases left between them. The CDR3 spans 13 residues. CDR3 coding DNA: TGTGCCAGCAGCTTAGTAGACACAGATACGCAGTATTTT. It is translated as CASSLVDTDTQYF.

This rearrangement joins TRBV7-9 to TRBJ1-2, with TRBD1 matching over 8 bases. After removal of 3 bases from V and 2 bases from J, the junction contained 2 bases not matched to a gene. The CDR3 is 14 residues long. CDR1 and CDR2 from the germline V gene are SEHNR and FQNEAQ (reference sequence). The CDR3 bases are TGTGCCAGCAGCTTGCAGGGGGCGAACTATGGCTACACCTTC. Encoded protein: CASSLQGANYGYTF.

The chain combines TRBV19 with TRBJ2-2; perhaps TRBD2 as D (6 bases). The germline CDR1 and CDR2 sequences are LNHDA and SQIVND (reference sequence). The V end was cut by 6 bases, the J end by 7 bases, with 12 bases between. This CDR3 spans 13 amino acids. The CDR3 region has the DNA TGTGCCAGTAGCGGGAGAAGGGACGGGGAGCTGTTTTTT. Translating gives CASSGRRDGELFF. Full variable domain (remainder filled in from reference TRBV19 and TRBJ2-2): DGGITQSPKYLFRKEGQNVTLSCEQNLNHDAMYWYRQDPGQGLRLIYYSQIVNDFQKGDIAEGYSVSREKKESFPLTVTSAQKNPTAFYLCASSGRRDGELFFGEGSRLTVL.

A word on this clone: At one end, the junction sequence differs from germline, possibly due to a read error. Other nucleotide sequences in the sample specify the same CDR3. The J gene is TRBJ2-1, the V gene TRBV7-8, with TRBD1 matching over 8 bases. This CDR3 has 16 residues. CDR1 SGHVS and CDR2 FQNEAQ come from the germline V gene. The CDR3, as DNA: TGTGCCAGCAGCAGCCCGGGACAGGCTACGCAGAATGAGCAATTCTTC. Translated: CASSSPGQATQNEQFF.

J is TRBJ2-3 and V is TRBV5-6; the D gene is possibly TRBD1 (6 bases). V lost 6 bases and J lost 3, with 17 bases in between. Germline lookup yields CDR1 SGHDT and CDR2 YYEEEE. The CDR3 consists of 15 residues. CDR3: CASIAKGVRTDTQYF. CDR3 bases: TGTGCCAGCATCGCGAAGGGGGTCAGGACAGATACGCAGTATTTT.

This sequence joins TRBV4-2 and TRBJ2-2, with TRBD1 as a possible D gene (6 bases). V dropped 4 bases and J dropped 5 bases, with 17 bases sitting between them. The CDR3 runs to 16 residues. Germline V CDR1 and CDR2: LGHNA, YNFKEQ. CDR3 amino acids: CASSRHRNRETGELFF. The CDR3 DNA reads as TGTGCCAGCAGCCGTCATAGGAACAGGGAAACCGGGGAGCTGTTTTTT.

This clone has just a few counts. In DNA form, the CDR3 reads TGTGCCAGCAGCTTGGGTGGACAGAATGAGCAGTTCTTC. Translating it yields CASSLGGQNEQFF. V and J are TRBV5-5 and TRBJ2-1; D is perhaps TRBD1 (6 bases). Germline V gene lookup returns CDR1 SGHKS and CDR2 YYEKEE (reference sequence). The CDR3 contains 13 residues. The ends were cut back, 0 bases at V and 7 bases at J, with 8 bases in the middle.

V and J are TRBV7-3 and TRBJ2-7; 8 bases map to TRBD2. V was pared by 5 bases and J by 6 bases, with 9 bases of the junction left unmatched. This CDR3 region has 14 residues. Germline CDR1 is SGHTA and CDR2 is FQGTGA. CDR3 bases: TGTGCCAGCAGCCGAGGGGCTGGGACTAGCGAGCAGTACTTC. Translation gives CASSRGAGTSEQYF. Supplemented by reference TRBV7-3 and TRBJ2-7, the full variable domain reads GAGVSQTPSNKVTEKGKYVELRCDPISGHTALYWYRQSLGQGPEFLIYFQGTGAADDSGLPNDRFFAVRPEGSVSTLKIQRTERGDSAVYLCASSRGAGTSEQYFGPGTRLTVT.

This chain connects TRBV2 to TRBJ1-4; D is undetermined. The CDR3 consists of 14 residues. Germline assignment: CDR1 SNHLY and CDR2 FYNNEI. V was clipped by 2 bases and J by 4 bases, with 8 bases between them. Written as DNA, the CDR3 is TGTGCCAGCAGTGAAAGCGATTATAATGAAAAACTGTTTTTT. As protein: CASSESDYNEKLFF.

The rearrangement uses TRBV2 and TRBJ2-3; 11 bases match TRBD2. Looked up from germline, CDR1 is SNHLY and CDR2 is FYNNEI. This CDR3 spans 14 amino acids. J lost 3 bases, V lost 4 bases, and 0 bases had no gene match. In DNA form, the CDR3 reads TGTGCCAGCAGTGCTAGCGGGAGGACAGATACGCAGTATTTT. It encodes CASSASGRTDTQYF. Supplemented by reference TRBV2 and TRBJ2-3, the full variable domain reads EPEVTQTPSHQVTQMGQEVILRCVPISNHLYFYWYRQILGQKVEFLVSFYNNEISEKSEIFDDQFSVERPDGSNFTLKIRSTKLEDSAMYFCASSASGRTDTQYFGPGTRLTVL.